This TCR beta chain was recorded in a study of cytomegalovirus exposure and HLA in healthy donors. Points from the study as a whole: Sequencing probably produced one cluster of sequence variants that were highly shared.

On this clone itself: Its antigen is as yet unknown.

It was with 60 Vbeta and 13 Jbeta primers that the PCR ran. Method: immunoSEQ multiplex PCR; TCRdb's copy keeps in-frame clones and lacks some. The sample includes approximately 130,000 clones, roughly 84% seen only once; the top ten take approximately 1.7%. CDR1 and CDR2 from the germline V gene are SGHTA and FQGTGA. This CDR3 comprises 14 residues. V lost 5 bases, J lost 7 bases, and 7 bases stayed unmatched. This receptor was identified in a boy between 10 and 17 years old in good health and CMV-seronegative. The material sequenced was PBMCs. The rearrangement links TRBV7-3 to TRBJ1-2; 10 nucleotides line up with TRBD1. This chain's CDR3 is CASSPGTGVRGYTF. DNA for the CDR3: TGTGCCAGCAGCCCGGGGACAGGGGTTCGTGGCTACACCTTC.